A single sample is the source of the 15 T cell receptor beta chains below, sequenced in a study of cytomegalovirus exposure and HLA in healthy donors. PCR employed 60 Vbeta and 13 Jbeta primers. This table comes from immunoSEQ multiplex PCR, and its TCRdb copy is limited to in-frame clones, with some not included. Found here are under 150,000 clones, 75% to 85% of them singletons; the top ten hold 2% to 3%. The sample consisted of PBMCs. All receptors come from a man in his fifties in good health and CMV-seronegative.

This chain uses TRBV2 with TRBJ1-1; D call uncertain. The V end lost 5 bases, the J end lost 1 base, and 8 bases lay between the germline ends. Germline V gene lookup returns CDR1 SNHLY and CDR2 FYNNEI. The CDR3 length is 13 residues. The CDR3 bases are TGTGCCAGCAGTTTTGACAAGAACACTGAAGCTTTCTTT. Protein: CASSFDKNTEAFF.

V usage is TRBV27 and J usage is TRBJ2-1; the match to TRBD2 covers 8 bases. V trimming: 1 base; J trimming: 0 bases; junction bases outside the gene matches: 14. CDR1 is MNHEY and CDR2 is SMNVEV in the germline V gene (reference sequence). CDR3 length: 20 amino acids. In DNA, the CDR3 is TGTGCCAGCAGTTTATTCGCCGGCGGGGGGACGGCTAGCTCCTACAATGAGCAGTTCTTC. Its protein is CASSLFAGGGTASSYNEQFF.

This chain joins TRBV15 and TRBJ2-1; perhaps TRBD2 as D (7 bases). Germline loops: CDR1 LNHNV, CDR2 YYDKDF (reference sequence). The ends were cut back, 0 bases at V and 2 bases at J, with 11 bases in the middle. The CDR3 is 16 residues long. DNA for the CDR3: TGTGCCACCAGCAGAGATCGCGGGGGCACCTACAATGAGCAGTTCTTC. It specifies CATSRDRGGTYNEQFF.

The V and J genes are TRBV4-1 and TRBJ2-3; TRBD2 matches at 8 bases. Germline CDR1 MGHRA, CDR2 YSYEKL. V shed 1 base, J shed 7 bases, and the junction held 10 bases outside the gene matches. This CDR3 is built from 16 residues. CDR3 sequence (DNA): TGCGCCAGCAGCCAAGGGACTAGCTTACCTCGAAATACGCAGTATTTT. It specifies CASSQGTSLPRNTQYF.

Only a few counts were recorded for this clone. The chain joins TRBV29-1 to TRBJ2-5, with 8 bases matching TRBD1. Germline lookup yields CDR1 SQVTM and CDR2 ANQGSEA. V shed 5 bases and J 5 bases; nucleotides not matched to a gene: 4. The CDR3 contains 12 residues. CDR3 sequence reads: CSVRTGLETQYF. The CDR3 bases are TGCAGCGTTAGGACAGGGCTGGAGACCCAGTACTTC. The whole variable domain, remainder taken from reference TRBV29-1 and TRBJ2-5, is SAVISQKPSRDICQRGTSLTIQCQVDSQVTMMFWYRQQPGQSLTLIATANQGSEATYESGFVIDKFPISRPNLTFSTLTVSNMSPEDSSIYLCSVRTGLETQYFGPGTRLLVL.

The chain employs TRBV9 and TRBJ1-2; TRBD1 is a possible D gene (5 bases). V was pared by 0 bases and J by 7 bases, with 10 bases between. The length of the CDR3 is 13 residues. Germline V gives CDR1 SGDLS, CDR2 YYNGEE. CDR3 sequence reads: CASSVGQGGGYTF. The CDR3, as DNA: TGTGCCAGCAGCGTAGGTCAGGGCGGTGGCTACACCTTC.

V gene TRBV5-1 combines with J gene TRBJ1-5, with D possibly TRBD1 on 6 matching bases. This CDR3 spans 15 amino acids. The V end was cut by 2 bases, the J end by 4 bases, with 13 bases between. Germline loops: CDR1 SGHRS, CDR2 YFSETQ. CDR3 residues: CASSFAAGENQPQHF. CDR3 coding DNA: TGCGCCAGCAGCTTTGCGGCAGGGGAGAATCAGCCCCAGCATTTT.

The chain combines TRBV19 with TRBJ2-3; D is perhaps TRBD2 (6 bases). This CDR3 has 15 residues. The germline V and J ends were trimmed by 6 bases and 0 bases, with 13 bases remaining between them. The V gene's germline CDR1 is LNHDA and CDR2 SQIVND (reference sequence). Here the CDR3 DNA reads TGTGCCAGTAGCCCTTATAGCGGTAGCACAGATACGCAGTATTTT. Translating it yields CASSPYSGSTDTQYF. Combining the CDR3 with reference TRBV19 and TRBJ2-3 gives the whole variable domain DGGITQSPKYLFRKEGQNVTLSCEQNLNHDAMYWYRQDPGQGLRLIYYSQIVNDFQKGDIAEGYSVSREKKESFPLTVTSAQKNPTAFYLCASSPYSGSTDTQYFGPGTRLTVL.

The V call is TRBV5-1, the J call TRBJ2-1, with TRBD2 matching over 13 bases. The CDR3 has 15 amino acids. The trim removed 4 bases at V and 10 bases at J, leaving 8 bases unmatched. Germline CDR1 and CDR2: SGHRS and YFSETQ. The CDR3 loop reads CASSPWTSGGGEQFF. Written as DNA, the CDR3 is TGCGCCAGCAGCCCCTGGACTAGCGGGGGAGGGGAGCAGTTCTTC. The entire variable domain, with the rest obtained from reference TRBV5-1 and TRBJ2-1, is as follows: KAGVTQTPRYLIKTRGQQVTLSCSPISGHRSVSWYQQTPGQGLQFLFEYFSETQRNKGNFPGRFSGRQFSNSRSEMNVSTLELGDSALYLCASSPWTSGGGEQFFGPGTRLTVL.

The V call is TRBV9, the J call TRBJ2-2; 9 nucleotides agree with TRBD1. The CDR3 totals 15 residues. CDR1 SGDLS and CDR2 YYNGEE come from the germline V gene. V lost 1 base, J lost 7 bases, and 5 bases stayed unmatched. Here the CDR3 reads CASSVSTGGFGELFF. In DNA form, the CDR3 reads TGTGCCAGCAGCGTAAGCACAGGGGGCTTCGGGGAGCTGTTTTTT.

This clone has just one count. The chain combines TRBV19 with TRBJ2-5, with D perhaps matching TRBD2 (5 bases). Trimming removed 5 bases at V and 5 bases at J, with 15 bases between. Germline-derived CDR1 and CDR2 are LNHDA and SQIVND (reference sequence). The CDR3 extends over 14 amino acids. The CDR3 is CASSLRGLSETQYF. The CDR3 DNA sequence: TGTGCCAGTAGTCTTCGGGGATTAAGCGAGACCCAGTACTTC.

V usage is TRBV11-3 and J usage is TRBJ2-2; D gene uncertain. V shed 5 bases and J shed 6 bases, with 16 bases lying between them. Per germline, CDR1 SGHNT and CDR2 YENEEA. The CDR3 has 15 residues. DNA of the CDR3: TGTGCCAGCAGCCCCCGACGAGGCTCACCCGGGGAGCTGTTTTTT. Encoded protein: CASSPRRGSPGELFF.

This clone has just a few counts. The chain employs TRBV10-3 and TRBJ2-7; D might be TRBD2 (5 bases). Germline V lookup: CDR1 ENHRY, CDR2 SYGVKD. V lost 4 bases, J lost 2 bases, and 12 bases lay in between. The CDR3 has 14 amino acids. The chain's CDR3 is CAISGGGSAYEQYF. CDR3 nucleotide sequence: TGTGCCATCAGTGGTGGAGGCAGCGCCTACGAGCAGTACTTC.

The chain uses TRBV9 and TRBJ2-1, with 10 bases matching TRBD2. Germline CDR1 SGDLS, CDR2 YYNGEE. The CDR3 has 14 amino acids. The ends lost 3 bases at V and 8 bases at J; junction bases unmatched: 5. CDR3 region: CASSATGTSDEQFF. CDR3 sequence (DNA): TGTGCCAGCAGCGCCACCGGGACTAGCGATGAGCAGTTCTTC.

This clone was recorded only once. This rearrangement joins TRBV6-5 to TRBJ2-3; 15 positions agree with TRBD2. Trimming cost V 9 bases and J 4 bases; bases outside gene matches: 5. Germline loops: CDR1 MNHEY, CDR2 SVGAGI. This CDR3 comprises 15 residues. CDR3 sequence (DNA): TGTGCCAGTAAAGGACTAGCGGGGGGGGCAGATACGCAGTATTTT. Its translation: CASKGLAGGADTQYF.